The 14 T cell receptor beta chains presented below share a single source sample, sequenced in a study of regulatory T cells in long-lasting Graves disease. Documented time point: newly diagnosed GD, antithyroid drugs for less than 3 months. Scientists built the TCR library using RNA that was extracted from PBMCs. Building of the TCR beta libraries involved iRepertoire HTBI primers and Arm-PCR of CDR3 regions. Each CDR3 protein gets one entry after TCRdb re-called the multiplex PCR reads with MiXCR. The table shows approximately 400,000 distinct CDR3 sequences, with about 15% occurring only once. In addition, the sample was reused for a study of T cells in Graves' hyperthyroidism and ophthalmopathy.

The sequenced sample was peripheral blood mononuclear cells (PBMCs), obtained at new diagnosis, from a patient treated with antithyroid drugs. The receptor source for this set is a woman aged 40 to 50 with Graves disease.

The CDR3 region has the DNA TGTGCCAGCAAGGCTAGGGCGAACACCGGGGAGCTGTTTTTT. Translated: CASKARANTGELFF. J is TRBJ2-2 and V is TRBV6-1; D gene uncertain. The germline gives CDR1 MNHNS, CDR2 SASEGT. The CDR3 has 14 residues. The V end lost 7 bases, the J end lost 0 bases, and 9 bases lay between the germline ends.

A few counts support this clonotype. The chain couples TRBV20-1 to TRBJ2-7; 10 bases fit TRBD1. This CDR3 has 15 amino acids. V lost 3 bases to trimming and J lost 5 bases; unmatched junction nucleotides: 10. The germline CDR1 and CDR2 sequences are DFQATT and SNEGSKA (reference sequence). CDR3: CSARAWGTGVHEQYF. CDR3 DNA sequence: TGCAGTGCTAGGGCCTGGGGGACAGGGGTCCACGAGCAGTACTTC.

V usage is TRBV11-2 and J usage is TRBJ2-5; 7 bases match TRBD2. The CDR3 extends over 17 amino acids. The V segment lost 0 bases and the J segment 3 bases; nucleotides outside the gene matches: 10. Germline V gene data show CDR1 as SGHAT and CDR2 as FQNNGV. DNA for the CDR3: TGTGCCAGCAGCTTAGATAATTCATGGGCGGGAGAAGAGACCCAGTACTTC. It encodes CASSLDNSWAGEETQYF.

This clonotype was seen a few times. This chain joins TRBV6-1 and TRBJ2-1; 9 positions match TRBD2. J was trimmed by 6 bases and V by 9 bases; bases with no gene match: 3. The germline CDR1 and CDR2 sequences are MNHNS and SASEGT. The CDR3 length is 12 residues. The CDR3 DNA is TGTGCCAGTAGCGGGAGTGGCAATGAGCAGTTCTTC. It is translated as CASSGSGNEQFF.

There are many counts of this clonotype. The V call is TRBV2, the J call TRBJ2-1, with 7 bases matching TRBD2. Trimming took 7 bases from V and 2 from J; bases not matched to a gene: 11. Germline values: CDR1 SNHLY, CDR2 FYNNEI. CDR3 length: 16 amino acids. The CDR3 is CASKSGKAGPYNEQFF. In DNA form, the CDR3 reads TGTGCCAGCAAATCAGGGAAAGCGGGGCCCTACAATGAGCAGTTCTTC. Complete variable domain (other parts from reference TRBV2 and TRBJ2-1): EPEVTQTPSHQVTQMGQEVILRCVPISNHLYFYWYRQILGQKVEFLVSFYNNEISEKSEIFDDQFSVERPDGSNFTLKIRSTKLEDSAMYFCASKSGKAGPYNEQFFGPGTRLTVL.

The chain is built from TRBV10-3 and TRBJ2-2; 9 bases fit TRBD1. J lost 6 bases, V lost 6 bases, and 11 bases had no gene match. Germline V gives CDR1 ENHRY, CDR2 SYGVKD. The CDR3 length is 16 residues. The CDR3 reads CAIRKEPGQGSGELFF. In DNA, the CDR3 is TGTGCCATCAGGAAGGAGCCGGGACAGGGATCCGGGGAGCTGTTTTTT.

This rearrangement joins TRBV19 to TRBJ2-7; a possible D gene is TRBD1 (6 bases). Germline V gives CDR1 LNHDA, CDR2 SQIVND (reference sequence). V dropped 3 bases and J dropped 3 bases, with 15 bases sitting between them. The CDR3 runs 15 residues. The chain's CDR3 is CASSISDSQIYEQYF. The CDR3 nucleotides are TGTGCCAGTAGTATCTCGGACAGCCAAATCTACGAGCAGTACTTC.

This clonotype came up a few times. This sequence joins TRBV30 and TRBJ1-6; 7 bases map to TRBD1. Looked up from germline, CDR1 is GTSNPN and CDR2 is SVGIG (reference sequence). V lost 1 base and J lost 7; bases outside the gene matches: 4. The CDR3 length is 14 residues. The CDR3 protein is CAWSAGTENSPLHF. The CDR3 coding sequence is TGTGCCTGGAGTGCGGGGACAGAAAATTCACCCCTCCACTTT.

This clonotype occurred many times. The chain joins TRBV24-1 to TRBJ2-1, with TRBD1 identical over 7 bases. Germline CDR1 reads KGHDR; CDR2 reads SFDVKD. V shed 0 bases and J 15 bases; nucleotides not matched to a gene: 7. The CDR3 spans 13 residues. CDR3 amino acids: CATSDLGTESRFF. Here the CDR3 DNA reads TGTGCCACCAGTGATTTGGGGACAGAGTCTCGGTTCTTC.

At least ten counts were recorded for this clonotype. V and J are TRBV19 and TRBJ1-6; D may be TRBD1 (6 bases). Germline CDR1 is LNHDA and CDR2 is SQIVND (reference sequence). Trimming shortened V by 3 bases and J by 8 bases, and 23 bases separated the two germline ends. CDR3 length: 18 residues. CDR3 DNA: TGTGCCAGTAGTATGGGACAATACATTATCTCGGCGGATTCACCCCTCCACTTT. Its protein is CASSMGQYIISADSPLHF.

The chain joins TRBV3-1 to TRBJ1-2, with D possibly being TRBD1 (6 bases). V lost 1 base, J lost 5 bases, and 11 bases lay in between. The CDR3 is made up of 14 amino acids. In germline, CDR1 is LGHDT, CDR2 YNNKEL (reference sequence). DNA for the CDR3: TGTGCCAGCAGCCAAGGAACAGGGCCGTATGGCTACACCTTC. Translation: CASSQGTGPYGYTF.

The chain uses TRBV6-1 and TRBJ1-2, with 8 nucleotides matching TRBD1. Germline CDR1 and CDR2: MNHNS and SASEGT. The CDR3 spans 15 residues. The junction had 6 bases not matched to a gene; V was cut back by 6 bases and J by 0 bases. The CDR3 nucleotides are TGTGCCAGCAGGGTGACAGGGGAGGCTAACTATGGCTACACCTTC. Residues: CASRVTGEANYGYTF.

This clonotype has a handful of counts. The gene calls are TRBV2 and TRBJ2-2; tentative D call: TRBD2 (6 bases). Germline V gene sequence: CDR1 SNHLY, CDR2 FYNNEI. There are 15 residues in the CDR3. Trimming cost V 6 bases and J 5 bases, with 16 bases left between them. DNA for the CDR3: TGTGCCAGCAGGACTACCACGGCGGGGACCGGGGAGCTGTTTTTT. This translates into CASRTTTAGTGELFF.

This clonotype showed up many times. The V and J genes are TRBV20-1 and TRBJ1-2, with unresolved D. Looked up from germline, CDR1 is DFQATT and CDR2 is SNEGSKA (reference sequence). V was trimmed by 5 bases and J by 7 bases, leaving 11 bases between them. The CDR3 length is 11 residues. Here the CDR3 reads CSAGASTGYTF. The DNA of the CDR3 is TGCAGTGCTGGTGCCTCGACTGGCTACACCTTC.